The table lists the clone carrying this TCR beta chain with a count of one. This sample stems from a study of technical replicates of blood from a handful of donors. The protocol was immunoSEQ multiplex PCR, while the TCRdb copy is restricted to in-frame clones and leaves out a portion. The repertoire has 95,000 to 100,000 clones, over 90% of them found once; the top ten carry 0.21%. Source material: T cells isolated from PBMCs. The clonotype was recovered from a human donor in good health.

The CDR3: CASSPGVVNEQFF. Written as DNA, the CDR3 is TGTGCCAGTAGTCCGGGAGTGGTTAATGAGCAGTTCTTC. This chain connects TRBV19 to TRBJ2-1; weak D call: TRBD2 (6 bases). The CDR3 contains 13 residues. Germline V gene sequence: CDR1 LNHDA, CDR2 SQIVND (reference sequence). Trimming took 5 bases from V and 7 from J, leaving 12 bases between them. Looking up the rest from reference TRBV19 and TRBJ2-1 gives the full variable domain: DGGITQSPKYLFRKEGQNVTLSCEQNLNHDAMYWYRQDPGQGLRLIYYSQIVNDFQKGDIAEGYSVSREKKESFPLTVTSAQKNPTAFYLCASSPGVVNEQFFGPGTRLTVL.